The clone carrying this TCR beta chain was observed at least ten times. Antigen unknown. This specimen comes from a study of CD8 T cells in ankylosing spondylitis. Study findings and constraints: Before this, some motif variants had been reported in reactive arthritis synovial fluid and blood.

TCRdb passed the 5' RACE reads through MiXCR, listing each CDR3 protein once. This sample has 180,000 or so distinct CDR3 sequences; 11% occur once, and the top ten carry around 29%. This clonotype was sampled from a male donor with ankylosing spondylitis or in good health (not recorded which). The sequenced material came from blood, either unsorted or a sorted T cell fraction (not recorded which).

The CDR3 spells CASSDQTSTGELFF. DNA for the CDR3: TGTGCCAGCAGTGATCAAACTAGCACCGGGGAGCTGTTTTTT. The chain carries TRBV25-1 and TRBJ2-2, with a possible D match to TRBD2 (5 bases). Per germline, CDR1 MGHDK and CDR2 SYGVNS. The CDR3 has 14 amino acids. V was clipped by 3 bases and J by 4 bases, with 9 bases between them.